The sequence of this T cell receptor (beta chain) was determined in a study of blood T cell repertoires in COVID-19. At the level of the study: Specimens from acute and convalescent COVID-19 originated in the United States, Italy and Spain.

Sequenced by immunoSEQ multiplex PCR; TCRdb stores in-frame clones only, minus some. In the table there are 200,000 or so clones, around 80% of which are singletons. The CDR3 sequence is 15 residues long. Looked up from germline, CDR1 is KGHSH and CDR2 is LQKENI. V lost 4 bases, J lost 1 base, and 1 base stayed unmatched. About this clone: The same CDR3 is also encoded by other DNA sequences in this sample.

V and J are TRBV18 and TRBJ2-2; 9 bases match TRBD1. Specimen: peripheral blood. The clonotype comes from a human donor with acute or convalescent COVID-19. The donor label of this sample is uncertain. CDR3 DNA: TGTGCCAGCTCACTGGGACAGGGGAACACCGGGGAGCTGTTTTTT. Amino acids: CASSLGQGNTGELFF.